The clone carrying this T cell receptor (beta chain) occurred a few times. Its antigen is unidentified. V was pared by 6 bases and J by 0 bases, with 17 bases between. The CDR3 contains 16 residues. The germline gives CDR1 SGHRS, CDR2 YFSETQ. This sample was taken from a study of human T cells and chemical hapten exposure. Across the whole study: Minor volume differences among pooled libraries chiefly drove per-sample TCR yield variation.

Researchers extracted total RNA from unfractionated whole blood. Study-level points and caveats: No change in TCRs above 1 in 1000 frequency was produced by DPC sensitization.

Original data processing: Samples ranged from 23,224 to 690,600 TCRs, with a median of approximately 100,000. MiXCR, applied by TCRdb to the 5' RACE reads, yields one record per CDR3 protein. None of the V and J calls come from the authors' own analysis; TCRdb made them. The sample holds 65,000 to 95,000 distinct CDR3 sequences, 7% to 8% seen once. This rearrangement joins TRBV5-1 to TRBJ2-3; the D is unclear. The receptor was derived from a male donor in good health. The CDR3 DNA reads TGCGCCAGCAAGAGGACGGCCTGGGCCAGCACAGATACGCAGTATTTT. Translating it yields CASKRTAWASTDTQYF. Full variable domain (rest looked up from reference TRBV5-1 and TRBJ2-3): KAGVTQTPRYLIKTRGQQVTLSCSPISGHRSVSWYQQTPGQGLQFLFEYFSETQRNKGNFPGRFSGRQFSNSRSEMNVSTLELGDSALYLCASKRTAWASTDTQYFGPGTRLTVL.